The entry below describes one T cell receptor beta chain. This record comes from a study of blood T cell repertoires in COVID-19. The protocol was immunoSEQ multiplex PCR, while the TCRdb copy is restricted to in-frame clones and leaves out a portion. The sample gives 200,000 to 250,000 clones, just under 90% of which show up once; about 1.3% is in the top ten. After removal of 4 bases from V and 2 bases from J, the junction contained 5 bases not matched to a gene. The CDR3 is 15 amino acids. CDR1 is SEHNR, CDR2 FQNEAQ, per germline (reference sequence). This receptor was identified in a man aged 30 to 39 who had recovered from COVID-19. This rearrangement joins TRBV7-9 to TRBJ2-3; 8 positions agree with TRBD2. The sample was PBMCs or T cells enriched from blood (not recorded which). CDR3 residues: CASSSTGGYTDTQYF. Here the CDR3 DNA reads TGTGCCAGCAGCTCCACGGGGGGGTACACAGATACGCAGTATTTT.